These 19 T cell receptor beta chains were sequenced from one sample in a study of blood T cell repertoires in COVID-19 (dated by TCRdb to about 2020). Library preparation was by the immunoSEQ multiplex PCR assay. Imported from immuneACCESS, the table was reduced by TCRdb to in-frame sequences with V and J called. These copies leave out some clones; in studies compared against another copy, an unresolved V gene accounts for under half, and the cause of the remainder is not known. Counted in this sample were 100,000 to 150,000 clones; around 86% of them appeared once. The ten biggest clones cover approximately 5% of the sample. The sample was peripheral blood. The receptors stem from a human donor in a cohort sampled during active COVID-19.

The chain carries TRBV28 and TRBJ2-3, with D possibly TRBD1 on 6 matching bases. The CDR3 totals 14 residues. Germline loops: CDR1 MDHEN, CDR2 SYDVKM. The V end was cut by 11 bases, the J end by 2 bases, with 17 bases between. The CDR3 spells CAVQGRILTDTQYF. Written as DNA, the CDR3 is TGTGCCGTACAGGGTAGAATTCTCACAGATACGCAGTATTTT. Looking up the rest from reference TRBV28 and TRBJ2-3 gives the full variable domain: DVKVTQSSRYLVKRTGEKVFLECVQDMDHENMFWYRQDPGLGLRLIYFSYDVKMKEKGDIPEGYSVSREKKERFSLILESASTNQTSMYLCAVQGRILTDTQYFGPGTRLTVL.

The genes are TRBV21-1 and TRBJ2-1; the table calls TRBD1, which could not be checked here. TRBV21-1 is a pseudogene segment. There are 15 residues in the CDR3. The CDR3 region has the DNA TGTGCCAGCAGCTCTCGGGACAGGCCTTTCAATGAGCAGTTCTTC. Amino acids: CASSSRDRPFNEQFF.

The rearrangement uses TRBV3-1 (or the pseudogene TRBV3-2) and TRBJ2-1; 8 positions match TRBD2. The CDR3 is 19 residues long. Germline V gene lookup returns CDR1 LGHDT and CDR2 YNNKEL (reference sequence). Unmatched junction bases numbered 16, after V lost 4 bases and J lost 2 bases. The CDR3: CASSPTRVAGWGAYNEQFF. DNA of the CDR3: TGTGCCAGCAGCCCGACTAGAGTAGCGGGGTGGGGAGCCTACAATGAGCAGTTCTTC.

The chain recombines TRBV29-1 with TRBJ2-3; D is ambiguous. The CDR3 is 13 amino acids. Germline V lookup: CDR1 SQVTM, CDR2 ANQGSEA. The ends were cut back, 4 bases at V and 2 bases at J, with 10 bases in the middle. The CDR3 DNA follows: TGCAGCGTTGGCCAGATTTTCACAGATACGCAGTATTTT. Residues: CSVGQIFTDTQYF.

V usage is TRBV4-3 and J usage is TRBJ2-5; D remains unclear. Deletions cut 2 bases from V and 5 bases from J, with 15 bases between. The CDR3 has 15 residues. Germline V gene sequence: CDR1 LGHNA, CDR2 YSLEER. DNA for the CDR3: TGCGCCAGCAGCCAATTTATGTCGGGTTATGAGACCCAGTACTTC. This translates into CASSQFMSGYETQYF.

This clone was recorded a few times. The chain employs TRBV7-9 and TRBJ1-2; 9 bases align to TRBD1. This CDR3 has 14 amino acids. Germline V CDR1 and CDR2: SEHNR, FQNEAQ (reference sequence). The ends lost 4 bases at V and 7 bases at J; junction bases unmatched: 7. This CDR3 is CASSYRDRVFGYTF. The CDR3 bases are TGTGCCAGCAGCTACCGGGACAGGGTCTTTGGCTACACCTTC.

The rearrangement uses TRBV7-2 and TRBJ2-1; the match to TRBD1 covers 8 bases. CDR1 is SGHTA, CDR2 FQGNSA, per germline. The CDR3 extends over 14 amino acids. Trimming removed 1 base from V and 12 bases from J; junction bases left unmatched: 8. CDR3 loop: CASSLGPGGLAQFF. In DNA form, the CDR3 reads TGTGCCAGCAGCTTAGGCCCAGGGGGCCTTGCGCAGTTCTTC.

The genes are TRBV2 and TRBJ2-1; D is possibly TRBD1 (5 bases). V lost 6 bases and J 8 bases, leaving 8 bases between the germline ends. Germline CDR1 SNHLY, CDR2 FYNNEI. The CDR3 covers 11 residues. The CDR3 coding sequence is TGTGCCAGCAGGCCAGGGTATGAGCAGTTCTTC. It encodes CASRPGYEQFF.

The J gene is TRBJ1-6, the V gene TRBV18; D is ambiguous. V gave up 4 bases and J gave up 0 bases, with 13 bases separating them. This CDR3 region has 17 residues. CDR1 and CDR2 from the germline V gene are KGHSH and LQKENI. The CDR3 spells CASSRPGQSSYNSPLHF. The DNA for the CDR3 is TGTGCCAGCTCACGACCGGGCCAAAGCTCCTATAATTCACCCCTCCACTTT.

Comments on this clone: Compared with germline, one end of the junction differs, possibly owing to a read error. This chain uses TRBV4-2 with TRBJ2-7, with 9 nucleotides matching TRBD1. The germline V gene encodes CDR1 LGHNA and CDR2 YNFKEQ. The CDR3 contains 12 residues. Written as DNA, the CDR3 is TGTGCCAGCAGCCAAACCACAGGGGGCCTTCACTTC. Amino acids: CASSQTTGGLHF.

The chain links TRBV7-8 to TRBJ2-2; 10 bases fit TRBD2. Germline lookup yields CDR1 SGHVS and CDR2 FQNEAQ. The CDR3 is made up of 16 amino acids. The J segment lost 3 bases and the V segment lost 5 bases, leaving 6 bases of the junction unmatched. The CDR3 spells CASSEVGLADTGELFF. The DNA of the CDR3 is TGTGCCAGCAGCGAAGTAGGACTAGCGGACACCGGGGAGCTGTTTTTT.

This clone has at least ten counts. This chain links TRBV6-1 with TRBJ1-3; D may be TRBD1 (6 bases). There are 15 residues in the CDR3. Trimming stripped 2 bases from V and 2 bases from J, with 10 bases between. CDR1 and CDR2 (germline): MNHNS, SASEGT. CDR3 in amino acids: CASSEWAGAGNTIYF. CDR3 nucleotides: TGTGCCAGCAGTGAATGGGCAGGGGCTGGAAACACCATATATTTT.

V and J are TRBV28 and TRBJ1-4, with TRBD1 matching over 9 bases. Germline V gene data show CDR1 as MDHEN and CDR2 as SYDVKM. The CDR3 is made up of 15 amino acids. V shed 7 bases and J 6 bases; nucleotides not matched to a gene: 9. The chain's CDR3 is CASTSPGTGYEKLFF. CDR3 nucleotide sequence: TGTGCCAGCACCTCACCCGGGACAGGGTATGAAAAACTGTTTTTT.

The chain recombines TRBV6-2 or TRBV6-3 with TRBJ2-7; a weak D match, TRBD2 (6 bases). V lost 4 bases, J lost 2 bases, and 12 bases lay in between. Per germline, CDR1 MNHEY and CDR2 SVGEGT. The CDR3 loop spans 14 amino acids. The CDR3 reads CASSFGSGPYEQYF. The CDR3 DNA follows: TGTGCCAGCAGTTTCGGTAGCGGTCCCTACGAGCAGTACTTC.

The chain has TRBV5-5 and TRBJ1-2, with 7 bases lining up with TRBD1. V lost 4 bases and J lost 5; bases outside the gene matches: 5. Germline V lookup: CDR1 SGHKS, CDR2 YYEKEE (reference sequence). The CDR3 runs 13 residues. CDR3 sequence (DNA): TGTGCCAGCAGCCTCTCAGGGGGTTATGGCTACACCTTC. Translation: CASSLSGGYGYTF. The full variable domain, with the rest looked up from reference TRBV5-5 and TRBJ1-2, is DAGVTQSPTHLIKTRGQQVTLRCSPISGHKSVSWYQQVLGQGPQFIFQYYEKEERGRGNFPDRFSARQFPNYSSELNVNALLLGDSALYLCASSLSGGYGYTFGSGTRLTVV.

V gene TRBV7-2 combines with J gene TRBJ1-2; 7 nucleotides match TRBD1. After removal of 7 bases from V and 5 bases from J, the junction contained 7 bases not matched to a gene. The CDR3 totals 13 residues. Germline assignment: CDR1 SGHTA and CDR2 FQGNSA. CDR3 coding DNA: TGTGCCAGCAACCAACAGGGGAGATATGGCTACACCTTC. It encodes CASNQQGRYGYTF.

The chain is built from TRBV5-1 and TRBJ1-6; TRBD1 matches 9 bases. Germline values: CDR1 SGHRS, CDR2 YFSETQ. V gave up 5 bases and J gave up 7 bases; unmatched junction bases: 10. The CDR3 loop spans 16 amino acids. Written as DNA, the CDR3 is TGCGCCAGCAGTGCTGGACAGGGGAACACGAATTCACCCCTCCACTTT. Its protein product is CASSAGQGNTNSPLHF.

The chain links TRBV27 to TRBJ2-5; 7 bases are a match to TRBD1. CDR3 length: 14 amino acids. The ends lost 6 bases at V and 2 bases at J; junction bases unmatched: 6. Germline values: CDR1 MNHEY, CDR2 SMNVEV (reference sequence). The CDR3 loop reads CASRGQNTQETQYF. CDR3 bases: TGTGCCAGCAGGGGACAGAACACACAAGAGACCCAGTACTTC.

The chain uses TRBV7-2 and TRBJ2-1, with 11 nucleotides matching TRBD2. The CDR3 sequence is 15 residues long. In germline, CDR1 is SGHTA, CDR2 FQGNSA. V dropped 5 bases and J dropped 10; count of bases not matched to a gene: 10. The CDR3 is CASSVTSGIAWEQFF. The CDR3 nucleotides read TGTGCCAGCAGCGTGACTAGCGGGATTGCATGGGAGCAGTTCTTC.